This T cell receptor beta chain appears in the sequencing data of a study of blood T cells in healthy people across ages. Whenever a sample was processed, at least 6.5 million PBMCs were isolated. This CDR3 region has 11 residues. PCR was performed a second time for about 7 to 11 cycles using a sample-barcoded 5' primer and a J-beta primer mix. TCRdb analysed the 5' RACE reads with MiXCR anew, one entry per CDR3 protein. This repertoire shows around 1.5 million distinct CDR3 sequences, roughly 40% found once; its top ten account for 7.9%. The sample consisted of blood. This sequence was found in a woman aged 18-29 years in good health. The V and J genes are TRBV12-3 or TRBV12-4 and TRBJ2-1; D is possibly TRBD1 (6 bases). CDR3 in DNA: TGTTCCGACAGGTCGTACAATGAGCAGTTCTTC. Protein: CSDRSYNEQFF.